These 24 T cell receptor beta chains were sequenced from one sample in a study of a mutant IDH1 vaccine in newly diagnosed glioma. The time point is: week 5, during vaccination. Each vaccine dose was 300 ug of mutant IDH1 20-mer peptide, with topical imiquimod. Clones were sequenced by immunoSEQ multiplex PCR, and TCRdb holds only the in-frame ones, with some missing. There are about 54,000 clones in the sample; around 81% occur only once, and 3% to 4% lies in the top ten. The antigens these receptors bind are not known. Source: PBMCs, taken from a glioma patient whose treatment included an IDH1 peptide vaccine. These TCRs come from a young man with glioma.

This chain's CDR3 is CASSEEHALAGSYNEQFF. DNA of the CDR3: TGTGCCAGCAGTGAAGAGCACGCCCTAGCGGGATCCTACAATGAGCAGTTCTTC. The chain uses TRBV6-4 and TRBJ2-1, with 9 nucleotides matching TRBD2. CDR3 length equals 18 residues. In germline, CDR1 is MRHNA, CDR2 SNTAGT. V dropped 3 bases and J dropped 1; count of bases not matched to a gene: 10.

This clone was seen once. The rearrangement links TRBV5-1 to TRBJ2-2; a possible D gene is TRBD1 (5 bases). The CDR3 loop spans 16 amino acids. With 2 bases removed from V and 5 bases from J, the gap between germline ends came to 16 bases. Germline V gives CDR1 SGHRS, CDR2 YFSETQ. CDR3 region: CASSLTLKKGTGELFF. The DNA of the CDR3 is TGCGCCAGCAGCTTAACCTTAAAAAAGGGGACCGGGGAGCTGTTTTTT.

This chain uses TRBV5-4 with TRBJ2-2; a weak D match, TRBD2 (7 bases). Trimming took off 6 bases at V and 4 bases at J, with 13 bases between the two ends. The CDR3 extends over 14 amino acids. The germline V gene has CDR1 SGHNT and CDR2 YYREEE (reference sequence). The CDR3 nucleotides read TGTGCCAGCACCCGGGGAGGGGGCACCGGGGAGCTGTTTTTT. This translates into CASTRGGGTGELFF.

CDR3 protein: CASSSGGTGPSETQYF. The CDR3 DNA reads TGCGCCAGCAGCTCAGGGGGGACGGGGCCGTCCGAGACCCAGTACTTC. The rearrangement joins TRBV5-1 to TRBJ2-5, with a weak D call TRBD1 (7 bases). Per germline, CDR1 SGHRS and CDR2 YFSETQ. V was shortened by 3 bases and J by 5 bases, with 20 bases between the two germline ends. The CDR3 sequence is 16 residues long.

This clone was counted a few times. This rearrangement joins TRBV5-6 to TRBJ1-1; a weak D match, TRBD1 (5 bases). The CDR3 has 14 amino acids. Germline V gene sequence: CDR1 SGHDT, CDR2 YYEEEE. V lost 2 bases and J 6 bases, leaving 14 bases between the germline ends. The CDR3 DNA reads as TGTGCCAGCAGCTTTACGGGGGTTGGAGCTGAAGCTTTCTTT. Translation gives CASSFTGVGAEAFF.

The sample holds a few counts of this clone. The V gene is TRBV18, the J gene TRBJ1-1; possible D gene TRBD1, 5 bases. Trimming took off 5 bases at V and 5 bases at J, with 12 bases between the two ends. The CDR3 spans 13 residues. Germline-derived CDR1 and CDR2 are KGHSH and LQKENI. For the CDR3, the DNA is TGTGCCAGCTCATACGGGGGAAAAACTGAAGCTTTCTTT. Translating it yields CASSYGGKTEAFF. The complete variable domain, with remaining parts taken from reference TRBV18 and TRBJ1-1, reads NAGVMQNPRHLVRRRGQEARLRCSPMKGHSHVYWYRQLPEEGLKFMVYLQKENIIDESGMPKERFSAEFPKEGPSILRIQQVVRGDSAAYFCASSYGGKTEAFFGQGTRLTVV.

The chain recombines TRBV6-1 with TRBJ1-6; D is perhaps TRBD1 (5 bases). Trimming shortened V by 8 bases and J by 8 bases, and 16 bases separated the two germline ends. This CDR3 is 14 amino acids long. Germline CDR1 MNHNS, CDR2 SASEGT. DNA for the CDR3: TGTGCCAGCGGAGGGGTAATATGGTATTCACCCCTCCACTTT. Protein sequence: CASGGVIWYSPLHF.

In DNA form, the CDR3 reads TGTGCCACCAGCAGGCTCAGCGGGTCCACCGGGGAGCTGTTTTTT. Translating it yields CATSRLSGSTGELFF. The chain is built from TRBV15 and TRBJ2-2; D is perhaps TRBD2 (6 bases). The CDR3 extends over 15 amino acids. Germline-derived CDR1 and CDR2 are LNHNV and YYDKDF (reference sequence). The V end lost 3 bases, the J end lost 4 bases, and 12 bases lay between the germline ends.

The J gene is TRBJ2-7, the V gene TRBV30; D may match TRBD1 or TRBD2 (6 bases each). The germline V gene encodes CDR1 GTSNPN and CDR2 SVGIG (reference sequence). CDR3 size: 14 residues. Trimming removed 4 bases from V and 6 bases from J, with 19 bases in between. CDR3 in amino acids: CAWTGGGRASEQYF. CDR3 coding DNA: TGTGCCTGGACCGGGGGCGGCAGGGCGAGCGAGCAGTACTTC.

This clone has more than one count but fewer than ten. The V call is TRBV29-1, the J call TRBJ1-1, with D possibly being TRBD1 (6 bases). Germline V gene lookup returns CDR1 SQVTM and CDR2 ANQGSEA. V was trimmed by 6 bases and J by 8 bases, leaving 13 bases between them. There are 11 residues in the CDR3. The CDR3 region has the DNA TGCAGCGTCGTGGACAGCGGAGAAGCTTTCTTT. Protein sequence: CSVVDSGEAFF.

This chain joins TRBV7-9 and TRBJ1-6, with TRBD1 as a possible D gene (6 bases). The CDR3 is made up of 17 amino acids. Germline V gives CDR1 SEHNR, CDR2 FQNEAQ (reference sequence). The V end lost 0 bases, the J end lost 0 bases, and 9 bases lay between the germline ends. CDR3 residues: CASSLANRDSYNSPLHF. CDR3 nucleotides: TGTGCCAGCAGCTTAGCGAACAGGGACTCCTATAATTCACCCCTCCACTTT.

The V call is TRBV5-6, the J call TRBJ1-5; TRBD1 might be the D (6 bases). Germline V gene data show CDR1 as SGHDT and CDR2 as YYEEEE. The CDR3 consists of 17 residues. The ends were cut back, 4 bases at V and 3 bases at J, with 20 bases in the middle. As DNA, the CDR3 is TGTGCCAGCAGCCCCCTCCACGCGGCAGGGGACAATCAGCCCCAGCATTTT. It specifies CASSPLHAAGDNQPQHF.

This chain connects TRBV20-1 to TRBJ1-1; D is uncertain. The CDR3 consists of 11 residues. Trimming left V 8 bases short and J 9 bases short, with 16 bases between. CDR1 is DFQATT, CDR2 SNEGSKA, per germline (reference sequence). The CDR3: CSNQLGFQAFF. For the CDR3, the DNA is TGCAGTAACCAACTCGGGTTTCAAGCTTTCTTT.

The chain combines TRBV6-6 with TRBJ2-5, with D perhaps matching TRBD1 or TRBD2 (5 bases each). The CDR3 sequence is 15 residues long. The V end was cut by 1 base, the J end by 3 bases, with 12 bases between. Germline CDR1 is MNHNY and CDR2 is SVGAGI (reference sequence). For the CDR3, the DNA is TGTGCCAGCAGTTACTACGGAAGAGGGGAAGAGACCCAGTACTTC. Protein sequence: CASSYYGRGEETQYF.

The chain employs TRBV9 and TRBJ1-2, with D unresolved. Germline V gives CDR1 SGDLS, CDR2 YYNGEE. CDR3 length: 15 residues. The ends were cut back, 0 bases at V and 7 bases at J, with 16 bases in the middle. CDR3 residues: CASSVGGSGEGGYTF. The CDR3 nucleotides read TGTGCCAGCAGCGTAGGAGGAAGCGGGGAAGGTGGCTACACCTTC.

V is TRBV4-2 and J is TRBJ2-2; 12 positions match TRBD1. From germline, CDR1 is LGHNA and CDR2 YNFKEQ. The length of the CDR3 is 17 residues. After removal of 5 bases from V and 3 bases from J, the junction contained 7 bases not matched to a gene. This CDR3 is CASSLMGQGAYTGELFF. In nucleotides, the CDR3 is TGTGCCAGCAGCTTAATGGGACAGGGGGCCTACACCGGGGAGCTGTTTTTT.

This clone showed up just once. The chain is built from TRBV7-9 and TRBJ2-7; TRBD1 aligns across 8 bases. The J segment lost 1 base and the V segment lost 8 bases, leaving 10 bases of the junction unmatched. The CDR3 loop spans 15 amino acids. Germline V gene sequence: CDR1 SEHNR, CDR2 FQNEAQ (reference sequence). The CDR3 loop is CASGYATGVSYEQYF. The CDR3 nucleotides are TGTGCCAGCGGCTACGCGACAGGGGTTTCCTACGAGCAGTACTTC. Full variable domain (rest looked up from reference TRBV7-9 and TRBJ2-7): DTGVSQNPRHKITKRGQNVTFRCDPISEHNRLYWYRQTLGQGPEFLTYFQNEAQLEKSRLLSDRFSAERPKGSFSTLEIQRTEQGDSAMYLCASGYATGVSYEQYFGPGTRLTVT.

The chain combines TRBV25-1 with TRBJ2-3; D may be TRBD2 (7 bases). The germline V gene encodes CDR1 MGHDK and CDR2 SYGVNS. Trimming removed 0 bases at V and 3 bases at J, with 13 bases between. The CDR3 extends over 16 amino acids. The CDR3 loop is CASSEYRGGATDTQYF. CDR3 nucleotides: TGTGCCAGCAGTGAATATAGGGGGGGGGCAACAGATACGCAGTATTTT. Full variable domain (outside the CDR3, taken from reference TRBV25-1 and TRBJ2-3): EADIYQTPRYLVIGTGKKITLECSQTMGHDKMYWYQQDPGMELHLIHYSYGVNSTEKGDLSSESTVSRIRTEHFPLTLESARPSHTSQYLCASSEYRGGATDTQYFGPGTRLTVL.

The V call is TRBV11-2, the J call TRBJ2-5; D is undetermined. V was clipped by 0 bases and J by 0 bases, with 11 bases between them. The CDR3 consists of 16 residues. The germline V gene encodes CDR1 SGHAT and CDR2 FQNNGV. The CDR3 region has the DNA TGTGCCAGCAGCTTAGACAGAACAGCGTACCAAGAGACCCAGTACTTC. It specifies CASSLDRTAYQETQYF. The full variable domain, its missing parts supplied by reference TRBV11-2 and TRBJ2-5, is EAGVAQSPRYKIIEKRQSVAFWCNPISGHATLYWYQQILGQGPKLLIQFQNNGVVDDSQLPKDRFSAERLKGVDSTLKIQPAKLEDSAVYLCASSLDRTAYQETQYFGPGTRLLVL.

The CDR3 protein is CASSFGAMGQGASMSSYEQYF. The CDR3 nucleotides are TGTGCCAGCAGTTTCGGGGCAATGGGACAGGGGGCGTCGATGAGCTCCTACGAGCAGTACTTC. The V call is TRBV28, the J call TRBJ2-7; TRBD1 matches at 12 bases. The CDR3 contains 21 residues. CDR1 is MDHEN, CDR2 SYDVKM, per germline. The ends lost 3 bases at V and 0 bases at J; junction bases unmatched: 18. Full variable domain (remainder filled in from reference TRBV28 and TRBJ2-7): DVKVTQSSRYLVKRTGEKVFLECVQDMDHENMFWYRQDPGLGLRLIYFSYDVKMKEKGDIPEGYSVSREKKERFSLILESASTNQTSMYLCASSFGAMGQGASMSSYEQYFGPGTRLTVT.

The rearrangement joins TRBV5-1 to TRBJ2-3; D ambiguous. The V end was cut by 0 bases, the J end by 0 bases, with 8 bases between. CDR3 length: 15 residues. Germline V CDR1 and CDR2: SGHRS, YFSETQ. The CDR3 sequence: CASSLELSSTDTQYF. DNA of the CDR3: TGCGCCAGCAGCTTGGAATTGTCTAGCACAGATACGCAGTATTTT.

The V call is TRBV2, the J call TRBJ1-4; D may be TRBD1 (6 bases). The CDR3 totals 14 residues. With 3 bases removed from V and 7 bases from J, the gap between germline ends came to 12 bases. From germline, CDR1 is SNHLY and CDR2 FYNNEI. CDR3 sequence: CASSERAGAEKLFF. CDR3 DNA sequence: TGTGCCAGCAGTGAGAGGGCAGGGGCTGAAAAACTGTTTTTT. The variable domain in full, completed from reference TRBV2 and TRBJ1-4, reads EPEVTQTPSHQVTQMGQEVILRCVPISNHLYFYWYRQILGQKVEFLVSFYNNEISEKSEIFDDQFSVERPDGSNFTLKIRSTKLEDSAMYFCASSERAGAEKLFFGSGTQLSVL.

The DNA for the CDR3 is TGCAGCGTTCCCGGGACAGGGGTTTATGGCTACACCTTC. This encodes CSVPGTGVYGYTF. J is TRBJ1-2 and V is TRBV29-1; 10 bases align to TRBD1. This CDR3 is 13 amino acids long. V lost 5 bases, J lost 5 bases, and 5 bases stayed unmatched. CDR1 is SQVTM and CDR2 is ANQGSEA in the germline V gene. Full variable domain (rest looked up from reference TRBV29-1 and TRBJ1-2): SAVISQKPSRDICQRGTSLTIQCQVDSQVTMMFWYRQQPGQSLTLIATANQGSEATYESGFVIDKFPISRPNLTFSTLTVSNMSPEDSSIYLCSVPGTGVYGYTFGSGTRLTVV.

The chain employs TRBV7-6 and TRBJ2-5; D gene unclear. Germline V gives CDR1 SGHVS, CDR2 FNYEAQ. Trimming pared 2 bases from V and 3 bases from J, leaving 13 bases between. The CDR3 is made up of 15 amino acids. CDR3 in DNA: TGTGCCAGCAGCTTAAGATGGGGTCAAGAAGAGACCCAGTACTTC. Translated, it gives CASSLRWGQEETQYF.